This T cell receptor (beta chain) comes out of a study of blood T cell repertoires in COVID-19. The wider study: T cells, B-cell-depleted T cells, or PBMCs supplied cDNA or gDNA.

The protocol was immunoSEQ multiplex PCR, while the TCRdb copy is restricted to in-frame clones and leaves out a portion. The sample contains about 76,000 clones, 70% to 90% of which appear only once. Germline-derived CDR1 and CDR2 are SGDLS and YYNGEE. Trimming took 4 bases from V and 1 from J; bases not matched to a gene: 7. This CDR3 comprises 15 residues. The V and J genes are TRBV9 and TRBJ1-1; 7 bases fit TRBD1. The specimen sequenced was peripheral blood. This TCR derives from a man in his thirties or forties with acute or convalescent COVID-19. CDR3 in amino acids: CASSITGVGNTEAFF. As DNA, the CDR3 is TGTGCCAGCAGCATTACAGGGGTGGGGAACACTGAAGCTTTCTTT. The entire variable domain, with the rest obtained from reference TRBV9 and TRBJ1-1, is as follows: DSGVTQTPKHLITATGQRVTLRCSPRSGDLSVYWYQQSLDQGLQFLIQYYNGEERAKGNILERFSAQQFPDLHSELNLSSLELGDSALYFCASSITGVGNTEAFFGQGTRLTVV.